This record covers a single TCR beta chain. As yet, its antigen is unknown. These data are taken from a study of shared clonotypes between healthy human individuals. Study-wide findings and caveats: When naive CD4 clonotypes were compared across a few donors, approximately 5% were shared. Estimated richness was generally greater in naive than memory subsets.

Germline CDR1 is MNHEY and CDR2 is SVGAGI. There are 14 residues in the CDR3. Trimming took 0 bases from V and 0 from J, leaving 5 bases between them. Sequenced by immunoSEQ multiplex PCR; TCRdb stores in-frame clones only, minus some. The table has approximately 590,000 clones, 95% seen once; the top ten hold around 0.11%. CD8 cells classed as naive were CD45RO-negative and positively selected for CCR7, excluding terminally differentiated effector memory CD45RA+ cells. The TCR sequence derives from a woman aged 25 to 39 in good health. This chain links TRBV6-5 with TRBJ2-5; D is uncertain. The sequenced sample consisted of naive CD8+ T cells sorted from blood. CDR3 in DNA: TGTGCCAGCAGTTACTCCGACAACCAAGAGACCCAGTACTTC. Encoded protein: CASSYSDNQETQYF.